This T cell receptor beta chain appears in the sequencing data of a study of T cell repertoires in cytomegalovirus infection (dated by TCRdb to the late 2010s). General notes on the study: Alongside well-studied HLA-B-restricted epitopes, the peptide stimulations were aimed at recently identified HLA-C-restricted CMV epitopes, whose presentation resists viral immunomodulation. Because public TCR beta signatures pointed to carriage of CMV infection together with the matching HLA type, the HLA type of each donor mattered for the analysis. Overall study results and their limits: The ex vivo response was dominated by HLA-C-restricted CMV-specific TCR beta clonotypes, which also provided the single most frequent clonotype in two of eight donors. In both this cohort and an independent cohort of approximately 350 donors, the cumulative frequency of public TCR beta family members distinguished carriers of CMV infection plus the relevant HLA type.

From the cysteine through the phenylalanine, the CDR3 covers 15 amino acids. Kept here is only the CDR3 DNA, which spans 45 bases and is read in frame from base 1. Reading the germline V gene gives CDR1 MNHEY and CDR2 SVGAGI. At the junction V is shortened by 1 base and J by 6 bases, with 12 bases in between. These reads were obtained on an Illumina HiSeq 1500. TCRdb reran the public reads through fastp at Q25 and MiXCR, keeping productive beta chains. Merged by CDR3 protein, the rows form single entries marked with the most common genes and DNA. The sample data list about 920,000 distinct CDR3 sequences, and more than 25% of these were observed just once. 11% to 15% of the sample is taken by the ten largest. In the case of this clonotype: The target of this receptor is not known. No base quality values were provided; no much bigger clone lies one nucleotide off.

This specimen's treatment or condition label, interpreted: in vitro stimulation with specific CMV peptide epitopes to enrich CMV-specific T cells. The source material was cultured CD8+ T cells from PBMCs, sampled from culture after CMV antigen stimulation. The sequence links TRBV6-5 to TRBJ2-2; D gene: possibly TRBD2, on 6 matching bases. This TCR was sampled from a human donor in good health (CMV status not recorded). Some clones in this sample may be carry-over from other donors' samples. The base sequence is TGTGCCAGCAGTTACTATTTGGGCGGGGCCGGGGAGCTGTTTTTT. It encodes CASSYYLGGAGELFF.